What follows are 4 T cell receptor beta chains derived from one specimen sequenced in a study of blood T cells in healthy people across ages (dated by TCRdb to the mid-2010s). Library preparation employed 5' RACE. Sequencer: Illumina HiSeq 2500. A second roughly 6 to 11 cycle PCR used a sample-barcoded 5' primer and a J-beta primer mix. TCRdb reworked the public reads: Q25 trimming with fastp, MiXCR clone assembly, productive beta chains retained. All rows with the same CDR3 protein become a single entry with the most common DNA and genes. This sample comprises over 500,000 distinct CDR3 sequences, around a quarter of them detected only once. The ten most abundant clones make up roughly 3.5% of the sample. A further study also used this sample, focusing on T cells of mothers and their children.

Material: blood. The origin of the receptors is a boy aged 2-9 years in good health.

This clonotype has only a few counts. CDR3 in amino acids: CASSITTGRNTEAFF. As DNA, the CDR3 is TGTGCCAGTAGTATAACGACAGGGAGGAACACTGAAGCTTTCTTT. V usage is TRBV19 and J usage is TRBJ1-1, with TRBD1 matching 7 bases. V trimming: 2 bases; J trimming: 1 base; junction bases outside the gene matches: 4. The CDR3 runs 15 residues. Germline V gene sequence: CDR1 LNHDA, CDR2 SQIVND (reference sequence).

The J gene is TRBJ1-4, the V gene TRBV28, with D unclear. Germline loops: CDR1 MDHEN, CDR2 SYDVKM. CDR3 length: 14 residues. Between the trimmed V and J ends, which lost 8 bases and 0 bases, there was a span of 10 bases. The CDR3 is CASRWATTNEKLFF. The CDR3 bases are TGTGCCAGCCGCTGGGCGACAACTAATGAAAAACTGTTTTTT.

The rearrangement links TRBV7-9 to TRBJ1-1; 7 bases fit TRBD1. Germline lookup yields CDR1 SEHNR and CDR2 FQNEAQ (reference sequence). CDR3 size: 14 residues. V shed 2 bases and J 2 bases; nucleotides not matched to a gene: 2. The CDR3 protein is CASSLPGGNTEAFF. The CDR3 DNA sequence: TGTGCCAGCAGCTTACCAGGGGGAAACACTGAAGCTTTCTTT. The full variable domain, with the rest looked up from reference TRBV7-9 and TRBJ1-1, is DTGVSQNPRHKITKRGQNVTFRCDPISEHNRLYWYRQTLGQGPEFLTYFQNEAQLEKSRLLSDRFSAERPKGSFSTLEIQRTEQGDSAMYLCASSLPGGNTEAFFGQGTRLTVV.

J is TRBJ2-1 and V is TRBV20-1; 9 positions match TRBD2. The CDR3 is made up of 14 amino acids. The V and J ends lost 6 bases and 4 bases, in that order; junction bases with no gene match: 7. Germline CDR1 and CDR2: DFQATT and SNEGSKA (reference sequence). The CDR3 DNA reads TGCAGTGCCTCGGGTAGCGGGGGATACAATGAGCAGTTCTTC. Protein sequence: CSASGSGGYNEQFF.